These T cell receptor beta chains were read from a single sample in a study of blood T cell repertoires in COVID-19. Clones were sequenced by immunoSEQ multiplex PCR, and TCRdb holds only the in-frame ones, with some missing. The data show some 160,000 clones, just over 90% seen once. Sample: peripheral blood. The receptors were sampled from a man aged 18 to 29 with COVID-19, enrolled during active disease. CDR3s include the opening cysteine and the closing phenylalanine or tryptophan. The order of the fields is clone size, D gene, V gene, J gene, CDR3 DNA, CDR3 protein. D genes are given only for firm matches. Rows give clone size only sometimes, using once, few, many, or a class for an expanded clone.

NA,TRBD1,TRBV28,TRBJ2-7,TGTGCCAGCAAGGAATCGGGACAGACCTACGAGCAGTACTTC,CASKESGQTYEQYF
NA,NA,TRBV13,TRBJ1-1,TGTGCCAGCAGCTTACCAGGGGAAACTGAAGCTTTCTTT,CASSLPGETEAFF
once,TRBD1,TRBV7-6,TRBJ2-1,TGTGCCAGCAGCCCCACCGATCCGGGACAGGGGAGGGGCTCCTACAATGAGCAGTTCTTC,CASSPTDPGQGRGSYNEQFF
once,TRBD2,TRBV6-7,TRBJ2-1,TGTGCCAGCAGTTACTCTATGACTAGCGGGAGGTGCGAGTTCAATGAGCAGTTCTTC,CASSYSMTSGRCEFNEQFF
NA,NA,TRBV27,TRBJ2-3,TGTGCCAGCAGTTTTTCGGCAGGCGTTCCGGATACGCAGTATTTT,CASSFSAGVPDTQYF
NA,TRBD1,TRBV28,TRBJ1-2,TGTGCCAGCAGCCGGACAGGAGTTGGCTATGGCTACACCTTC,CASSRTGVGYGYTF
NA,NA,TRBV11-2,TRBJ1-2,TGTGCCAGCAGCTTAGGGGTGTCTGCTAGCTATGGCTACACCTTC,CASSLGVSASYGYTF
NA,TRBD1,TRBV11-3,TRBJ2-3,TGTGCCAGCAGCTCACCGGTGACAGGGCCCGGTACGCAGTATTTT,CASSSPVTGPGTQYF
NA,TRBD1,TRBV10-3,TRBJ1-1,TGTGCCATCAGGATGACAGGGGGTACGAACACTGAAGCTTTCTTT,CAIRMTGGTNTEAFF
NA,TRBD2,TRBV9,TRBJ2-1,TGTGCCAGCAGCTCCGGGACTAGTCCCTACAATGAGCAGTTCTTC,CASSSGTSPYNEQFF
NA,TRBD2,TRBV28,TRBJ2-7,TGTGCCAGCAGTTCTGTAGCGGGAGGGAGGTACGAGCAGTACTTC,CASSSVAGGRYEQYF
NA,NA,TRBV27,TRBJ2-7,TGTGCCAGCAGTGCCAGTGGAGGGGGCCTTTACGAGCAGTACTTC,CASSASGGGLYEQYF
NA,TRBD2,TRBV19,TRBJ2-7,TGTGCCAGTAGTACAGGACTAGCGGGAGGGTACGAGCAGTACTTC,CASSTGLAGGYEQYF
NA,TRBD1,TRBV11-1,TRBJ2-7,TGTGCCAGCAGCCAAACTCCGGGACAGGGATACGAGCAGTACTTC,CASSQTPGQGYEQYF
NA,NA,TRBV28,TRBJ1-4,TGTGCCAGCCATAAGGGGCAGTTTTGGGAAAAACTGCTTTTT,CASHKGQFWEKLLF
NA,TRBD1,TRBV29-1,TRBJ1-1,TGCAGCGTTAACAGGGGGCCTGAAGCTTTCTTT,CSVNRGPEAFF
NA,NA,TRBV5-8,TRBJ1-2,TGTGCCAGCAGCTTGAACAGGGTTGGAGCTAACTATGGCTACACCTTC,CASSLNRVGANYGYTF
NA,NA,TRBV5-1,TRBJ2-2,TGCGCCAGCAGACCCACAACCGGGGAGCTGTTTTTT,CASRPTTGELFF
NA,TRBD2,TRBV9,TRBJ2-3,TGTGCCAGCAGCCCCTGGGAGGGTACAGATACGCAGTATTTT,CASSPWEGTDTQYF
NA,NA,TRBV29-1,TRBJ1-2,TGCAGCGTTCTGGATTGGGGCGATTATGGCTACACCTTC,CSVLDWGDYGYTF
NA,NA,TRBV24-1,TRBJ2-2,TGTGCCACCAGTGGTTTGACAGAAAACACCGGGGAGCTGTTTTTT,CATSGLTENTGELFF
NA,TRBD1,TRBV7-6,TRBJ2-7,TGTGCCAGCAGCGGAAGATCAGGGGGAACCTACGAGCAGTACTTC,CASSGRSGGTYEQYF
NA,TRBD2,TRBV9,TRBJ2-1,TGTGCCAGCAGCGCTCCCCTCGCTAGCGGGAGAAATAATGAGCAGTTCTTC,CASSAPLASGRNNEQFF
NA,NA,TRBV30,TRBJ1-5,TGTGCCTGGGGTAAAGGGGTAACCCAGCCCCAGCATTTT,CAWGKGVTQPQHF
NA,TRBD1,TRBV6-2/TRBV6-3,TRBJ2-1,TGTGCCAGCAGTTACCTACAGGGGAGTGAGCAGTTCTTC,CASSYLQGSEQFF
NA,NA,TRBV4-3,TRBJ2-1,TGCGCCAGCAGCCAAGAGGCGACCGGGACACTGGTAGGAAAAGGGCAGTTCTTC,CASSQEATGTLVGKGQFF
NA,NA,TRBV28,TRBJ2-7,TGTGCCAGCAGTTTTTTGGCTAGCCACTCCTACGAGCAGTACTTC,CASSFLASHSYEQYF
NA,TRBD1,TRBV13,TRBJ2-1,TGTGCCAGCAGCCGGGACAGGGCCCCTTACAATGAGCAGTTCTTC,CASSRDRAPYNEQFF
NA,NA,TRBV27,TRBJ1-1,TGTGCCAGCAGTCTAAAACGGGACACAACAACTGAAGCTTTCTTT,CASSLKRDTTTEAFF
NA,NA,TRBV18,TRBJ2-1,TGTGCCAGCCGACAAACAGGCCCCGGGCGCTACAATGAGCAGTTCTTC,CASRQTGPGRYNEQFF
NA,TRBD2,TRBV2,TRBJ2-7,TGTGCCAGCAGTGCACTAGCGGGCTATGCCTACGAGCAGTACTTC,CASSALAGYAYEQYF
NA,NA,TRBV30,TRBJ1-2,TGTGCCTCCACACTGAGGCAGGGGTATCGAGGCTACACCTTC,CASTLRQGYRGYTF
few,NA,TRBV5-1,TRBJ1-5,TGCGCCAGCAGCTTGGGGGGCAGGGCTAATCAGCCCCAGCATTTT,CASSLGGRANQPQHF
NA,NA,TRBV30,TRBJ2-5,TGTGCCTGGAGTATGGGGCCTAACCAAGAGACCCAGTACTTC,CAWSMGPNQETQYF
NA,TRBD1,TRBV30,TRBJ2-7,TGTGCCTGGAGGGAGGCAGGGGGCAGCTACGAGCAGTACTTC,CAWREAGGSYEQYF
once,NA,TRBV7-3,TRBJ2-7,TGTGCCAGCAGCTTCGCGGGCGGCTCCTACGAGCAGTACTTC,CASSFAGGSYEQYF
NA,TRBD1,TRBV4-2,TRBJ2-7,TGTGCCAGCAGCGATCGGGACAGCTACGAGCAGTACTTC,CASSDRDSYEQYF
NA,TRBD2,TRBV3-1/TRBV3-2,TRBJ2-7,TGTGCCAGCAGCCAAGCTGAGCGGGAGAGCGAGCAGTACTTC,CASSQAERESEQYF
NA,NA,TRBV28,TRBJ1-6,TGTGCCAGCAGTTTTAGAGGAATCTCACCCCTCCACTTT,CASSFRGISPLHF
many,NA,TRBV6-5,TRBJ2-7,TGTGCCAGCAGAGGGACACGGAGGAAATACGAGCAGTACTTC,CASRGTRRKYEQYF
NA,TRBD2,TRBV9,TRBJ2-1,TGTGCCAGCAGTAGAGGGACTAGCGGGATGAATGAGCAGTTCTTC,CASSRGTSGMNEQFF
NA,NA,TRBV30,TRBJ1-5,TGTGCCTGGAGACCCCGGGGGGCCAAGGGCAATCAGCCCCAGCATTTT,CAWRPRGAKGNQPQHF
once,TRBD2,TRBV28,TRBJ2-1,TGTGCCAGCAGCCCTCCGGCGGGGGTCAATGAGCAGTTCTTC,CASSPPAGVNEQFF
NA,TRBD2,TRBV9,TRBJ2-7,TGTGCCAGCAGCGCCGGGGGGTTCGACGAGCAGTACTTC,CASSAGGFDEQYF
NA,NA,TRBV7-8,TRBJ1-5,TGTGCCAGCAGCTTAGTACGGTCAACTTCCAATCAGCCCCAGCATTTT,CASSLVRSTSNQPQHF
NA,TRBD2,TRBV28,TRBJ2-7,TGTGCCAGCACTAGCGGGCCCTACGAGCAGTACTTC,CASTSGPYEQYF
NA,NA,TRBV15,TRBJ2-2,TGTGCCACCAGCTCAACCCGGGGGACAGCCACCGGGGAGCTGTTTTTT,CATSSTRGTATGELFF
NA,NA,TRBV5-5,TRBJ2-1,TGTGCCAGCAGCCCCGGGCAGTTCTTC,CASSPGQFF
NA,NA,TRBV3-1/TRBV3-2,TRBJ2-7,TGTGCCAGCAGCCAAGTCCCCGTCTCCTACGAGCAGTACTTC,CASSQVPVSYEQYF
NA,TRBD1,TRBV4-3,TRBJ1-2,TGCGCCAGCAGCCAAGGGACAGGGAACTATGGCTACACCTTC,CASSQGTGNYGYTF
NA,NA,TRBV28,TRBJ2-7,TGTGCCAGCCTGGGGGCTAACTCCTACGAGCAGTACTTC,CASLGANSYEQYF
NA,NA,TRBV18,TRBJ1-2,TGTGCCAGCTCAACGAGCAATCGAGGATTCACTAACTATGGCTACACCTTC,CASSTSNRGFTNYGYTF
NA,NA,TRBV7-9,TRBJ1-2,TGTGCCAGCAGCTTAGGACAACCGACAGTGGGGGGCTACACCTTC,CASSLGQPTVGGYTF
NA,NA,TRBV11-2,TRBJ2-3,TGTGCCAGCAGCTTCCTCAGGGGACCGGGCAGGAATACGCAGTATTTT,CASSFLRGPGRNTQYF
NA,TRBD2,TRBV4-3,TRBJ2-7,TGCGCCAGCAGCCTCCAGGGTGGGAGGGAGTCCTCCTACGAGCAGTACTTC,CASSLQGGRESSYEQYF